The clone carrying this TCR beta chain was recorded once. The sample belongs to a study of T cell changes during pregnancy in multiple sclerosis. Libraries were prepared by immunoSEQ multiplex PCR; TCRdb keeps only in-frame clonotypes and omits some of them. The table records around 88,000 clones, roughly 92% of them present only once. The clonotype was recovered from a female donor with multiple sclerosis, enrolled in a pregnancy study. The sample was peripheral blood, taken in the first trimester of pregnancy.

The CDR3 sequence: CASRRDRSSYEQYF. In nucleotides, the CDR3 is TGTGCCAGTAGGAGGGACAGGAGCTCCTACGAGCAGTACTTC. J is TRBJ2-7 and V is TRBV19; 8 nucleotides line up with TRBD1. This CDR3 is 14 amino acids long. V trimming: 6 bases; J trimming: 0 bases; junction bases outside the gene matches: 4. Germline loops: CDR1 LNHDA, CDR2 SQIVND (reference sequence).